This T cell receptor (beta chain) emerged from a study of identical twins. This clonotype came up many times. Its antigen is still unknown. TCRdb reanalysed the 5' RACE reads using MiXCR and keeps one entry per CDR3 protein. Among fewer than 250,000 distinct CDR3 sequences listed, over 8% were seen once. Overall study findings and caveats: Within cord blood, abundant beta clonotypes carried fewer insertions, but memory repertoires showed no such trend. Modelling underestimated the level of out-of-frame TCR alpha sharing observed in monozygotic twins.

This CDR3 spans 13 amino acids. Germline V CDR1 and CDR2: SGHDT, YYEEEE. The germline V and J ends were trimmed by 5 bases and 6 bases, with 12 bases remaining between them. Sequencing used memory (CD45RO+) T cells sorted from blood. The chain employs TRBV5-6 and TRBJ2-1; no firm D call. The clonotype comes from a woman aged 18-29 years in good health. CDR3 bases: TGTGCCAGCAGTTCCGACTCATCCAATGAGCAGTTCTTC. This gives the protein CASSSDSSNEQFF.